Here is one T cell receptor (beta chain) with its context. One junction end disagrees with the germline gene, perhaps due to a read error. This sample stems from a study of tumor-infiltrating lymphocytes in primary liver carcinoma. From unsorted bulk tissue weighing roughly 19-34 mg, DNA and RNA were co-extracted. Germline-derived CDR1 and CDR2 are SGHAT and FQNNGV. This CDR3 has 12 amino acids. TCR beta cDNA came from approximately 540 ng total RNA, primed with a constant-region primer. Three nested multiplex PCR rounds, a slightly modified ARM-PCR, produced the libraries for TCR beta. The two initial PCR rounds, nine to eleven cycles each, used TRBV1-TRBV30 forward and C-beta reverse primers. TCRdb processed the multiplex PCR reads anew with MiXCR; each CDR3 protein has one entry. This table holds about 110,000 distinct CDR3 sequences, 65% found once.

V and J are TRBV11-2 and TRBJ2-2; a possible D gene is TRBD2 (5 bases). The receptor was derived from a woman aged 55-70 years with primary liver carcinoma and hepatitis B virus infection. Sequenced input: liver tumor tissue from sampling region 1. Indicated subset: tumor region T1, superior pole. CDR3 amino acids: CASIDVAGELFF. DNA of the CDR3: TGTGCCAGCATCGACGTAGCTGGGGAGTTGTTTTTT.